Reported below is one T cell receptor beta chain. Original analysis: Cell counts per sample came from amplifying reference gene primers. Sequencing was performed with immunoSEQ multiplex PCR; in TCRdb, only in-frame clones are kept and a portion is missing. From that table come the V and J calls and clone size; the DNA was used to work out D and trimming. This table holds approximately 210,000 clones, under 90% found once. The CDR3 loop spans 16 amino acids. The record originates from a study of blood T cell repertoires in COVID-19. This chain uses TRBV12-2 with TRBJ1-2; the table's D call TRBD1 went unverified against the DNA. TRBV12-2 is termed a pseudogene. The sequence was obtained from a man aged 25-40 years with active or convalescent COVID-19. Specimen: peripheral blood. CDR3 in amino acids: CASRNIGQPINYGYTF. The CDR3 DNA reads as TGTGCAAGTCGTAACATTGGACAGCCAATCAACTATGGCTACACCTTC.